This T cell receptor (beta chain) was identified in a study of blood T cell repertoires in COVID-19. Study overall: PBMCs, B-cell-depleted T cells, or T cells were the source of the cDNA or gDNA that made up the material.

Seattle participants joined during active infection and were tracked over time. Germline V gene data show CDR1 as MGHRA and CDR2 as YSYEKL. V shed 1 base, J shed 8 bases, and the junction held 5 bases outside the gene matches. There are 14 residues in the CDR3. Sequencing used immunoSEQ multiplex PCR; TCRdb keeps in-frame clones, though not all of them. The repertoire holds fewer than 300,000 clones, around 85% seen once, with 0.87% in the top ten. The source is a human donor with COVID-19, enrolled during active disease. The donor label of this sample is uncertain. The sequenced material came from peripheral blood. The chain couples TRBV4-1 to TRBJ1-2; TRBD1 matches 9 bases. The CDR3 nucleotides read TGCGCCAGCAGCCAAGCCGGGACAGGGATAGGCTACACCTTC. This sequence encodes CASSQAGTGIGYTF.